The entry below gives a single T cell receptor beta chain sequence along with its context. The antigen is unknown. The data were obtained in a study of early T cells in non-severe SARS-CoV-2 infection. Study details: With bulk RNA from unsorted whole blood as input, sequencing yielded unpaired chains. General observations from the study: Missing private and CD4 specificities, VDJdb matching favored anti-spike CD8 responses.

cDNA molecules, individually, were tagged with unique molecular identifiers. TCRdb redid the calling of the 5' RACE reads with MiXCR, one entry per CDR3 protein. This table holds tens of thousands of distinct CDR3 sequences, about a tenth found once. Trimming pared 2 bases from V and 3 bases from J, leaving 11 bases between. CDR3 length: 14 residues. Germline V gives CDR1 SGHAT, CDR2 FQDESV (reference sequence). The rearrangement joins TRBV11-1 to TRBJ2-7; D not resolved. The sequence came from an adult who was a healthcare worker with PCR-confirmed SARS-CoV-2 infection or an uninfected control (not recorded which). Sequenced sample: whole blood. The CDR3 coding sequence is TGTGCCAGCAGCTTAACCAGAAACCTCTACGAGCAGTACTTC. Its translation: CASSLTRNLYEQYF.